These 30 T cell receptor beta chains were all obtained from the same sample, sequenced in a study of T cell changes during pregnancy in multiple sclerosis. Sequencing used immunoSEQ multiplex PCR; TCRdb keeps in-frame clones, though not all of them. Counted here are fewer than 35,000 clones, around 91% occurring once; the ten biggest clones make up around 0.62%. The sequenced sample was CD4+ T cells from peripheral blood mononuclear cells, obtained in the third trimester of pregnancy. The receptors were sampled from a female donor in good health, enrolled as a control in a pregnancy study.

This clone was counted a single time. The chain joins TRBV19 to TRBJ2-6, with 8 bases aligning to TRBD1. The CDR3 covers 18 residues. Trimming at V came to 6 bases and at J to 4 bases, leaving 14 bases not matched to a gene. Germline V gives CDR1 LNHDA, CDR2 SQIVND (reference sequence). In DNA form, the CDR3 reads TGTGCCAGTAGAGGGGGGACAGGTGGAATAGGAGGGGCCAACGTCCTGACTTTC. Residues: CASRGGTGGIGGANVLTF.

V usage is TRBV9 and J usage is TRBJ2-1, with 12 bases aligning to TRBD2. Trimming cost V 2 bases and J 7 bases; bases outside gene matches: 7. CDR1 SGDLS and CDR2 YYNGEE come from the germline V gene. The CDR3 contains 16 residues. CDR3 nucleotides: TGTGCCAGCAGCGTCGGTCTAGCGGGAGGGTGGAATGAGCAGTTCTTC. Translating gives CASSVGLAGGWNEQFF.

The chain employs TRBV9 and TRBJ1-2; 7 bases are shared with TRBD1. CDR3 length equals 14 residues. J was trimmed by 8 bases and V by 0 bases; bases with no gene match: 7. Germline-derived CDR1 and CDR2 are SGDLS and YYNGEE. DNA of the CDR3: TGTGCCAGCAGCGTAGCCAGACAGGGTGACGGCTACACCTTC. Translation: CASSVARQGDGYTF.

This chain connects TRBV4-1 to TRBJ1-2, with D hard to call. Trimming pared 1 base from V and 3 bases from J, leaving 12 bases between. The CDR3 sequence is 15 residues long. Germline assignment: CDR1 MGHRA and CDR2 YSYEKL. The DNA for the CDR3 is TGCGCCAGCAGCCAAGCCAGCCGGGTAGACTATGGCTACACCTTC. Protein: CASSQASRVDYGYTF.

The CDR3 loop is CASSRQGANGYTF. Written as DNA, the CDR3 is TGTGCCAGCAGCCGACAGGGGGCGAACGGCTACACCTTC. The chain is built from TRBV7-9 and TRBJ1-2, with 10 bases identical to TRBD1. This CDR3 comprises 13 residues. The ends lost 5 bases at V and 8 bases at J; junction bases unmatched: 5. Germline V gives CDR1 SEHNR, CDR2 FQNEAQ (reference sequence).

The chain employs TRBV6-5 and TRBJ1-1; D might be TRBD1 (5 bases). V lost 10 bases, J lost 4 bases, and 19 bases lay in between. Per germline, CDR1 MNHEY and CDR2 SVGAGI. There are 14 residues in the CDR3. The CDR3 bases are TGTGCCACCACTTTCCGGGGGTCCCCCACTGAAGCTTTCTTT. Amino acid sequence: CATTFRGSPTEAFF.

This clone was counted a single time. The chain employs TRBV29-1 and TRBJ2-7; 11 nucleotides agree with TRBD1. The germline V gene has CDR1 SQVTM and CDR2 ANQGSEA. The CDR3 is 16 residues long. J lost 4 bases, V lost 0 bases, and 8 bases had no gene match. In nucleotides, the CDR3 is TGCAGCGTTGAAGATGCCGGGACAGGGGGGAGGTACGAGCAGTACTTC. Translation gives CSVEDAGTGGRYEQYF.

This chain joins TRBV19 and TRBJ2-1, with 12 bases aligning to TRBD2. The germline gives CDR1 LNHDA, CDR2 SQIVND (reference sequence). The CDR3 consists of 17 residues. The V gene end was trimmed by 6 bases and the J gene end by 4 bases; junction bases not matched to a gene: 10. As DNA, the CDR3 is TGTGCCAGTAGGGGGGGGACTAGCGGGCAACATTACAATGAGCAGTTCTTC. Its protein is CASRGGTSGQHYNEQFF.

In this sample, this clone turned up once. The chain uses TRBV6-1 and TRBJ1-2; 7 bases fit TRBD1. Germline CDR1 and CDR2: MNHNS and SASEGT. The CDR3 totals 14 residues. V gave up 7 bases and J gave up 4 bases; unmatched junction bases: 9. The CDR3, as DNA: TGTGCCAGCAATAAAAACAGGGGTCTCTATGGCTACACCTTC. This translates into CASNKNRGLYGYTF.

This sequence joins TRBV9 and TRBJ2-7, with TRBD1 identical over 10 bases. This CDR3 is built from 15 residues. Trimming removed 4 bases from V and 1 base from J; junction bases left unmatched: 5. Germline-derived CDR1 and CDR2 are SGDLS and YYNGEE. The CDR3 spells CASSPRDRGSYEQYF. CDR3 in DNA: TGTGCCAGCAGCCCTCGGGACAGGGGATCCTACGAGCAGTACTTC.

The chain links TRBV5-6 to TRBJ2-7; D not certain. The V end lost 4 bases, the J end lost 8 bases, and 19 bases lay between the germline ends. From germline, CDR1 is SGHDT and CDR2 YYEEEE. This CDR3 has 14 residues. CDR3 sequence: CASSRRTNPPQQYF. CDR3 bases: TGTGCCAGCAGCCGGCGCACTAATCCACCGCAGCAGTACTTC.

The chain employs TRBV18 and TRBJ2-1; 11 bases map to TRBD2. The CDR3 consists of 16 residues. Germline V gives CDR1 KGHSH, CDR2 LQKENI. J was trimmed by 8 bases and V by 6 bases; bases with no gene match: 12. CDR3 loop: CASSPGTSGTGHEQFF. The CDR3 DNA is TGTGCCAGCTCGCCCGGGACTAGCGGAACCGGACATGAGCAGTTCTTC. Full variable domain (outside the CDR3, taken from reference TRBV18 and TRBJ2-1): NAGVMQNPRHLVRRRGQEARLRCSPMKGHSHVYWYRQLPEEGLKFMVYLQKENIIDESGMPKERFSAEFPKEGPSILRIQQVVRGDSAAYFCASSPGTSGTGHEQFFGPGTRLTVL.

The rearrangement uses TRBV6-5 and TRBJ2-3, with TRBD2 identical over 8 bases. There are 14 residues in the CDR3. Looked up from germline, CDR1 is MNHEY and CDR2 is SVGAGI. J lost 3 bases, V lost 4 bases, and 3 bases had no gene match. For the CDR3, the DNA is TGTGCCAGCAGTTTTGGACTAGCAACAGATACGCAGTATTTT. It specifies CASSFGLATDTQYF.

J is TRBJ1-1 and V is TRBV5-6, with D uncertain. This CDR3 has 14 amino acids. V was clipped by 4 bases and J by 6 bases, with 16 bases between them. The germline gives CDR1 SGHDT, CDR2 YYEEEE. CDR3 sequence (DNA): TGTGCCAGCAGCCCGGGATACCAGAGGGCTGAAGCTTTCTTT. Its protein is CASSPGYQRAEAFF. The full variable domain, rest sourced from reference TRBV5-6 and TRBJ1-1, is DAGVTQSPTHLIKTRGQQVTLRCSPKSGHDTVSWYQQALGQGPQFIFQYYEEEERQRGNFPDRFSGHQFPNYSSELNVNALLLGDSALYLCASSPGYQRAEAFFGQGTRLTVV.

This chain uses TRBV6-6 with TRBJ1-3; D possibly corresponds to TRBD1 (6 bases). Trimming pared 6 bases from V and 3 bases from J, leaving 15 bases between. The CDR3 extends over 15 amino acids. Germline V lookup: CDR1 MNHNY, CDR2 SVGAGI (reference sequence). The CDR3 region is CASSVIQGIGNTIYF. The CDR3 DNA reads as TGTGCCAGCAGCGTCATACAGGGTATTGGAAACACCATATATTTT.

V and J are TRBV6-6 and TRBJ1-1; D is perhaps TRBD1 (6 bases). The CDR3 sequence is 10 residues long. With 8 bases removed from V and 9 bases from J, the gap between germline ends came to 10 bases. Germline V CDR1 and CDR2: MNHNY, SVGAGI (reference sequence). The CDR3 DNA reads as TGTGCCAGCGAAGGACAGCAAGCTTTCTTT. It encodes CASEGQQAFF.

As concerns this clone: A read error may be the cause here, since a much bigger clone is one base away. J is TRBJ2-7 and V is TRBV4-2; maybe TRBD2 (5 bases). The CDR3 is 15 amino acids. V lost 2 bases and J lost 3, with 14 bases in between. Germline values: CDR1 LGHNA, CDR2 YNFKEQ. CDR3 nucleotide sequence: TGTGCCAGCAGCCAATTCAGCGAGGGAAACTACGAGCAGTACTTC. It yields the protein CASSQFSEGNYEQYF.

The chain carries TRBV6-1 and TRBJ1-2; D perhaps matches TRBD1 (5 bases). Germline CDR1 reads MNHNS; CDR2 reads SASEGT. The V and J ends lost 8 bases and 5 bases respectively, with 21 bases between them. The CDR3 consists of 15 residues. The CDR3 is CASGLGVGASYGYTF. The CDR3 DNA reads TGTGCCAGCGGTCTAGGGGTAGGGGCAAGTTATGGCTACACCTTC.

V gene TRBV19 combines with J gene TRBJ1-2; TRBD1 might be the D (5 bases). This CDR3 has 18 amino acids. The germline CDR1 and CDR2 sequences are LNHDA and SQIVND (reference sequence). Trimming shortened V by 1 base and J by 4 bases, and 22 bases separated the two germline ends. This chain's CDR3 is CASSIVGWKEGRGYGYTF. DNA of the CDR3: TGTGCCAGTAGTATAGTAGGTTGGAAGGAGGGGCGAGGCTATGGCTACACCTTC.

This clone showed up just a few times. The chain uses TRBV7-8 and TRBJ1-5; 7 bases are a match to TRBD1. This CDR3 has 15 residues. Per germline, CDR1 SGHVS and CDR2 FQNEAQ. The V gene end was trimmed by 5 bases and the J gene end by 4 bases; junction bases not matched to a gene: 8. In DNA form, the CDR3 reads TGTGCCAGCAGCAATAGCCGGGACAGAAATCAGCCCCAGCATTTT. The encoded protein is CASSNSRDRNQPQHF.

The chain couples TRBV10-3 to TRBJ2-1; 9 nucleotides align to TRBD2. The CDR3 sequence is 15 residues long. Looked up from germline, CDR1 is ENHRY and CDR2 is SYGVKD. Germline trimming cut 0 bases from V and 8 bases from J; bases unmatched to any gene: 5. The CDR3 loop reads CAISESAGGPDEQFF. DNA of the CDR3: TGTGCCATCAGTGAGTCCGCGGGAGGGCCCGATGAGCAGTTCTTC.

V usage is TRBV2 and J usage is TRBJ2-7; 8 bases are shared with TRBD2. Germline lookup yields CDR1 SNHLY and CDR2 FYNNEI. V shed 8 bases, J shed 0 bases, and the junction held 6 bases outside the gene matches. CDR3 length: 14 amino acids. For the CDR3, the DNA is TGTGCCAGCGCCGGGACTAGGGCCTCCTACGAGCAGTACTTC. Translation gives CASAGTRASYEQYF.

This rearrangement joins TRBV5-1 to TRBJ2-7, with 9 bases aligning to TRBD1. This CDR3 comprises 13 residues. Germline CDR1 and CDR2: SGHRS and YFSETQ. The ends lost 3 bases at V and 3 bases at J; junction bases unmatched: 1. The chain's CDR3 is CASSSGQGYEQYF. The CDR3 DNA sequence: TGCGCCAGCAGCTCGGGACAGGGCTACGAGCAGTACTTC.

The chain recombines TRBV7-2 with TRBJ2-3, with 8 bases that match TRBD2. Germline V gives CDR1 SGHTA, CDR2 FQGNSA. The CDR3 consists of 14 residues. Trimming removed 5 bases from V and 4 bases from J; junction bases left unmatched: 5. This CDR3 reads CASSPAGVADTQYF. CDR3 nucleotide sequence: TGTGCCAGCAGCCCAGCGGGAGTCGCAGATACGCAGTATTTT. Full variable domain (rest looked up from reference TRBV7-2 and TRBJ2-3): GAGVSQSPSNKVTEKGKDVELRCDPISGHTALYWYRQSLGQGLEFLIYFQGNSAPDKSGLPSDRFSAERTGGSVSTLTIQRTQQEDSAVYLCASSPAGVADTQYFGPGTRLTVL.

V usage is TRBV6-5 and J usage is TRBJ1-6, with D hard to call. Germline V gene lookup returns CDR1 MNHEY and CDR2 SVGAGI. The CDR3 has 15 residues. Trimming left V 6 bases short and J 9 bases short, with 18 bases between. The CDR3 bases are TGTGCCAGCAGCCTCCAGCGCGGCGAGGCTTCACCCCTCCACTTT. This translates into CASSLQRGEASPLHF.

This sequence joins TRBV7-6 and TRBJ2-2; possible D gene TRBD1, 5 bases. The CDR3 has 13 amino acids. Germline CDR1 is SGHVS and CDR2 is FNYEAQ. The V end lost 6 bases, the J end lost 0 bases, and 5 bases lay between the germline ends. CDR3: CASRTANTGELFF. In nucleotides, the CDR3 is TGTGCCAGCAGGACAGCGAACACCGGGGAGCTGTTTTTT.

CDR3: CASSLSGGATGELFF. The CDR3 nucleotides read TGTGCCAGCAGCCTGAGCGGGGGGGCAACCGGGGAGCTGTTTTTT. The chain recombines TRBV11-3 with TRBJ2-2; TRBD2 aligns across 10 bases. This CDR3 contains 15 residues. V trimming: 5 bases; J trimming: 5 bases; junction bases outside the gene matches: 5. Germline CDR1 SGHNT, CDR2 YENEEA.

This chain connects TRBV7-2 to TRBJ1-6; 8 bases align to TRBD1. Trimming at V came to 3 bases and at J to 7 bases, leaving 2 bases not matched to a gene. The CDR3 extends over 14 amino acids. Germline values: CDR1 SGHTA, CDR2 FQGNSA. The CDR3 spells CASSLRQGNSPLHF. As DNA, the CDR3 is TGTGCCAGCAGCTTGCGACAGGGGAATTCACCCCTCCACTTT.

The CDR3 DNA reads TGTGCCAGCAGTGAGGGCAGGACAGATACGCAGTATTTT. It specifies CASSEGRTDTQYF. The chain has TRBV6-1 and TRBJ2-3; D not resolved. CDR1 and CDR2 (germline): MNHNS, SASEGT. The CDR3 runs 13 residues. Deletions cut 3 bases from V and 3 bases from J, with 7 bases between.

The rearrangement uses TRBV29-1 and TRBJ1-3; no reliable D call. The V gene's germline CDR1 is SQVTM and CDR2 ANQGSEA. V was shortened by 3 bases and J by 4 bases, with 7 bases between the two germline ends. The CDR3 length is 12 residues. CDR3 in amino acids: CSVDLPGNTIYF. CDR3 sequence (DNA): TGCAGCGTTGACCTCCCCGGAAACACCATATATTTT.